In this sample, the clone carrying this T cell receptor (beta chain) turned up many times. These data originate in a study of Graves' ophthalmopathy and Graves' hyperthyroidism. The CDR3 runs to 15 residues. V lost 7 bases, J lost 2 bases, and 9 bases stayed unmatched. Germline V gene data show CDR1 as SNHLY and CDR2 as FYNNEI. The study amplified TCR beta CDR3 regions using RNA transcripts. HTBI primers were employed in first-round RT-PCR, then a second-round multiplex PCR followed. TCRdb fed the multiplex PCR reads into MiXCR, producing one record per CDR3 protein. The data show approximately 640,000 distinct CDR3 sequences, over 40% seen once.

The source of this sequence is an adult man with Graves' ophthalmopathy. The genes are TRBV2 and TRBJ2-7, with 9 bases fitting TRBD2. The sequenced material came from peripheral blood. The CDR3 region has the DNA TGTGCCAGCACGCCCGTTTCTAGCGGGGCCTACGAGCAGTACTTC. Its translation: CASTPVSSGAYEQYF.